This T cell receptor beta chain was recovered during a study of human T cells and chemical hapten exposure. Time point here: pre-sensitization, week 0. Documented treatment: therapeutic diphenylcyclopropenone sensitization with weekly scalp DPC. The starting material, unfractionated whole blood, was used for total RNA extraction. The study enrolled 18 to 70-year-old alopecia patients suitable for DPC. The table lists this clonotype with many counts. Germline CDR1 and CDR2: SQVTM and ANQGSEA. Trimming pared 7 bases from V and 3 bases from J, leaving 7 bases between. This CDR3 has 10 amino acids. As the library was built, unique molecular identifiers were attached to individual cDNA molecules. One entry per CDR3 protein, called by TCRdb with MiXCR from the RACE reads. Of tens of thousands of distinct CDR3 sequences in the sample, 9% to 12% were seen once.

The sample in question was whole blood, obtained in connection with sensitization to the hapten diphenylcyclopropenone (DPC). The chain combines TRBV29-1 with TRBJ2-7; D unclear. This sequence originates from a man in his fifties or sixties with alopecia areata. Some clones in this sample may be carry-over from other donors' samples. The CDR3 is CSAAFYEQYF. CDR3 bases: TGCAGCGCAGCCTTCTACGAGCAGTACTTC.